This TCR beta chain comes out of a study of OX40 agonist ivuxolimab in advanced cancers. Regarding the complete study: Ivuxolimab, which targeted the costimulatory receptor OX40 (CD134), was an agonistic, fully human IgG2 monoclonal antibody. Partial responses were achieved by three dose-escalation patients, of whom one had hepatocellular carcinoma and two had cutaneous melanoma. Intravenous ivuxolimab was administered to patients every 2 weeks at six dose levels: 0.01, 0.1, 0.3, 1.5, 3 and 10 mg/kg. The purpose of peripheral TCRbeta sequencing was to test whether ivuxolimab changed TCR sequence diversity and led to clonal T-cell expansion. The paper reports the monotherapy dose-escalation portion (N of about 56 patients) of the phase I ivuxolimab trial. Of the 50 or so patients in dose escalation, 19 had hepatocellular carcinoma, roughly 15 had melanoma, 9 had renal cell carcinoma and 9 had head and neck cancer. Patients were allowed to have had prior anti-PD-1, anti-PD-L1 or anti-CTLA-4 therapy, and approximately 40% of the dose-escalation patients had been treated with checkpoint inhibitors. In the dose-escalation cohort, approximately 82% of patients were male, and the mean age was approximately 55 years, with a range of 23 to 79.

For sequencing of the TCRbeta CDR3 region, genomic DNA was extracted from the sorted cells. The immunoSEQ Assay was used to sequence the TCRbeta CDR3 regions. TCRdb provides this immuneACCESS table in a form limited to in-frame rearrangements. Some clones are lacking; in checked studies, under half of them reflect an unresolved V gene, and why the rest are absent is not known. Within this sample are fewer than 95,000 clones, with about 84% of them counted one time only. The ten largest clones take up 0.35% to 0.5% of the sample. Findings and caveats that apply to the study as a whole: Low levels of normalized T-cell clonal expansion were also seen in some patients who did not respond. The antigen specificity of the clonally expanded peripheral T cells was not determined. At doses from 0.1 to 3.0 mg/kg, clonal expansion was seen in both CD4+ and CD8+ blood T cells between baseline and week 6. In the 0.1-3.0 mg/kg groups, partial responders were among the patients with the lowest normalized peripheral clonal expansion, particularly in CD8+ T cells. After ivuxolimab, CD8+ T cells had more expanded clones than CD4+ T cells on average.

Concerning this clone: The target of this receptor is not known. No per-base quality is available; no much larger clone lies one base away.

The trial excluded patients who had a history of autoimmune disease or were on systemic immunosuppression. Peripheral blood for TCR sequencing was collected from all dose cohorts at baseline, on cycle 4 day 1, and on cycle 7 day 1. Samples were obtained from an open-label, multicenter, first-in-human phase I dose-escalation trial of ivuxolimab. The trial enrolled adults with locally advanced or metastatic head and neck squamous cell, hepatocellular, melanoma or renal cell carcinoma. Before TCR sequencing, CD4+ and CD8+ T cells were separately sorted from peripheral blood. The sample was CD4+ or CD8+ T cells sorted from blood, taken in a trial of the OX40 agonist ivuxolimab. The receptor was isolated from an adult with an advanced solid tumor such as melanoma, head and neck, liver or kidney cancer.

The CDR3 here reads CASSWTVNTEAFF. The DNA sequence is given as TGTGCCAGCAGCTGGACGGTGAACACTGAAGCTTTCTTT. The rearranged chain carries TRBV11-3 and TRBJ1-1; the D gene cannot be resolved reliably. Reading from cysteine to phenylalanine, the CDR3 counts 13 amino acids. The CDR3 DNA has 39 bases and is translated from base 1. V loses 4 bases of germline sequence and J loses 0 bases, and the interval between the two ends is 6 bases. Taken from the germline V gene, the CDR1 and CDR2 loops are SGHNT and YENEEA.